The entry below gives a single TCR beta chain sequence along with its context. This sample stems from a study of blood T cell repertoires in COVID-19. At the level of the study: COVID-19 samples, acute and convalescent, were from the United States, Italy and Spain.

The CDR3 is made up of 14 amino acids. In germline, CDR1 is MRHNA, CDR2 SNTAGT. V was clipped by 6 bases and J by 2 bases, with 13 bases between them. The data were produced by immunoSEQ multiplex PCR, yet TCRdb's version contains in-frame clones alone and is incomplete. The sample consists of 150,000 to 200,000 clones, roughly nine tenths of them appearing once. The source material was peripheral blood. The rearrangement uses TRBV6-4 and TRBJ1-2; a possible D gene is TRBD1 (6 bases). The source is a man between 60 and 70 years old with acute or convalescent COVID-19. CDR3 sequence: CASSHRAGNYGYTF. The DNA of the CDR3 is TGTGCCAGCAGCCACAGGGCTGGGAACTATGGCTACACCTTC.